This TCR delta chain derives from a study of gamma-delta T cells after stem cell transplantation. TCRdb reanalyzed the RT-PCR reads using CATT. The profile covers about 850 delta-chain clones, with approximately 3% appearing a single time and roughly 53% taken by the ten largest. The CDR3 sequence is 20 residues long. Trimming took 2 bases from V and 3 from J; bases not matched to a gene: 16. The germline CDR1 and CDR2 sequences are TSWWSYY and QGS. Only a few counts were recorded for this clone. A read error likely explains this, since a far larger clone differs by one base. The sample was gamma-delta T cells. The TCR was taken from a human donor. It is not recorded whose cells these are; they may come from a transplant donor. This chain joins TRDV1 and TRDJ1, with 12 bases identical to TRDD3. The CDR3 region has the DNA TGTGCTCTTGGGGAAACAATGGGGAAGTACTGGGGGATACTTTCCGATAAACTCATCTTT. This translates into CALGETMGKYWGILSDKLIF.